This T cell receptor (beta chain) was identified during a study of technical replicates of blood from several donors. Sequencing used immunoSEQ multiplex PCR; TCRdb keeps in-frame clones, though not all of them. Here the sample spans around 80,000 clones, around 96% being singletons. The CDR3 runs to 13 residues. The V gene end was trimmed by 3 bases and the J gene end by 5 bases; junction bases not matched to a gene: 0. Germline V gene lookup returns CDR1 SGHTA and CDR2 FQGTGA. Sequencing was carried out using T cells isolated from PBMCs. The TCR comes from a human donor in good health. This chain uses TRBV7-3 with TRBJ1-5, with 8 bases aligning to TRBD1. The CDR3 is CASSLTGDQPQHF. In DNA form, the CDR3 reads TGTGCCAGCAGCTTGACAGGGGATCAGCCCCAGCATTTT. The full variable domain, in which reference TRBV7-3 and TRBJ1-5 provide the parts outside the CDR3, is GAGVSQTPSNKVTEKGKYVELRCDPISGHTALYWYRQSLGQGPEFLIYFQGTGAADDSGLPNDRFFAVRPEGSVSTLKIQRTERGDSAVYLCASSLTGDQPQHFGDGTRLSIL.